These 22 T cell receptor beta chains came from one sample sequenced in a study of cytomegalovirus exposure and HLA in healthy donors. 60 Vbeta and 13 Jbeta primers were used in PCR. Only in-frame clones appear in the TCRdb table, and some are missing; sequencing was by immunoSEQ multiplex PCR. The sample lists 90,000 to 120,000 clones, more than 65% occurring once. The source material was PBMCs. All receptors derive from a male donor in good health and CMV-seronegative.

This clone occurred a few times. The chain couples TRBV27 to TRBJ2-7; D may be TRBD1 (6 bases). The V end lost 5 bases, the J end lost 3 bases, and 17 bases lay between the germline ends. The CDR3 extends over 15 amino acids. Germline V lookup: CDR1 MNHEY, CDR2 SMNVEV (reference sequence). CDR3 amino acids: CASSPPDRPVYEQYF. CDR3 coding DNA: TGTGCCAGCAGTCCACCTGACAGGCCCGTCTACGAGCAGTACTTC.

The chain has TRBV11-2 and TRBJ2-1, with D possibly matching TRBD2 (6 bases). With 3 bases removed from V and 7 bases from J, the gap between germline ends came to 16 bases. The CDR3 spans 15 residues. Germline CDR1 SGHAT, CDR2 FQNNGV. CDR3 bases: TGTGCCAGCAGCTTCTCAAGGAGGGCCGGGAATGAGCAGTTCTTC. This sequence encodes CASSFSRRAGNEQFF.

The chain links TRBV19 to TRBJ2-2; tentative D call: TRBD2 (6 bases). V lost 6 bases, J lost 4 bases, and 15 bases lay in between. CDR1 is LNHDA, CDR2 SQIVND, per germline (reference sequence). The CDR3 runs 15 residues. The CDR3 sequence is CASSRRVSVTGELFF. DNA for the CDR3: TGTGCCAGTAGCAGGAGGGTCTCGGTCACCGGGGAGCTGTTTTTT.

This chain connects TRBV19 to TRBJ1-5, with 9 nucleotides matching TRBD1. CDR1 LNHDA and CDR2 SQIVND come from the germline V gene (reference sequence). Trimming took 2 bases from V and 4 from J; bases not matched to a gene: 9. This CDR3 has 17 residues. CDR3 region: CASSIQQGAALNQPQHF. The CDR3 region has the DNA TGTGCCAGTAGTATACAACAGGGGGCGGCCCTTAATCAGCCCCAGCATTTT.

The chain is built from TRBV6-1 and TRBJ1-2; no definite D call. CDR1 is MNHNS, CDR2 SASEGT, per germline. This CDR3 region has 14 residues. V lost 9 bases and J 4 bases, leaving 18 bases between the germline ends. The DNA of the CDR3 is TGTGCCAGTAGATTCAAGGGAGAAAGCTATGGCTACACCTTC. It yields the protein CASRFKGESYGYTF.

V usage is TRBV5-4 and J usage is TRBJ1-1, with 7 positions matching TRBD1. There are 12 residues in the CDR3. V trimming: 4 bases; J trimming: 6 bases; junction bases outside the gene matches: 3. Germline V gives CDR1 SGHNT, CDR2 YYREEE (reference sequence). CDR3 nucleotides: TGTGCCAGCAGCCCGGGGACAGCTGAAGCTTTCTTT. This sequence encodes CASSPGTAEAFF.

CDR3 DNA: TGTGCCACCGGGCTGATCCGGGACAGGGGTTACAATCAGCCCCAGCATTTT. It translates to CATGLIRDRGYNQPQHF. The chain joins TRBV5-6 to TRBJ1-5; TRBD1 aligns across 10 bases. Looked up from germline, CDR1 is SGHDT and CDR2 is YYEEEE. This CDR3 has 17 amino acids. With V trimmed by 9 bases and J by 3 bases, 15 bases remained unmatched.

The chain uses TRBV7-7 and TRBJ2-1, with 13 bases fitting TRBD2. V was pared by 5 bases and J by 7 bases, with 5 bases of the junction left unmatched. In germline, CDR1 is SSHAT, CDR2 FNYEAQ (reference sequence). This CDR3 contains 15 residues. CDR3 residues: CASSKLAGGFNEQFF. Here the CDR3 DNA reads TGTGCCAGCAGCAAACTAGCGGGAGGGTTTAATGAGCAGTTCTTC.

V gene TRBV6-1 combines with J gene TRBJ2-5; D is possibly TRBD1 (6 bases). Germline V CDR1 and CDR2: MNHNS, SASEGT. Trimming cost V 2 bases and J 5 bases, with 12 bases left between them. CDR3 length: 14 amino acids. The DNA for the CDR3 is TGTGCCAGCAGTGAAAGTGGGGGCAGGGAGACCCAGTACTTC. Encoded protein: CASSESGGRETQYF.

The rearrangement joins TRBV7-8 to TRBJ2-1; the D gene is possibly TRBD1 (5 bases). Germline assignment: CDR1 SGHVS and CDR2 FQNEAQ. The CDR3 totals 11 residues. V gave up 5 bases and J gave up 6 bases, with 5 bases separating them. CDR3 sequence (DNA): TGTGCCAGCAGCAGGGGCAATGAGCAGTTCTTC. This sequence encodes CASSRGNEQFF.

This rearrangement joins TRBV7-9 to TRBJ2-7, with unresolved D. The germline V gene has CDR1 SEHNR and CDR2 FQNEAQ (reference sequence). This CDR3 has 11 amino acids. With 4 bases removed from V and 3 bases from J, the gap between germline ends came to 4 bases. CDR3 protein: CASSSLYEQYF. CDR3 in DNA: TGTGCCAGCAGCTCCCTCTACGAGCAGTACTTC.

The V and J genes are TRBV21-1 and TRBJ1-2; TRBD1, the table's D call, lacks a check against the DNA. TRBV21-1 is deemed a pseudogene. This CDR3 contains 14 residues. This CDR3 reads CASSRQGHLYGYTF. The CDR3 nucleotides read TGTGCCAGCAGCAGGCAGGGTCATTTATATGGCTACACCTTC.

This clone was observed a handful of times. The chain couples TRBV5-1 to TRBJ2-7; D unresolved. The CDR3 length is 11 residues. Trimming shortened V by 4 bases and J by 4 bases, and 6 bases separated the two germline ends. Germline V gene lookup returns CDR1 SGHRS and CDR2 YFSETQ. The CDR3 is CASSQSYEQYF. The DNA for the CDR3 is TGCGCCAGCAGCCAGTCATACGAGCAGTACTTC.

V gene TRBV27 combines with J gene TRBJ1-2; TRBD1 aligns across 8 bases. J lost 4 bases, V lost 2 bases, and 3 bases had no gene match. Germline lookup yields CDR1 MNHEY and CDR2 SMNVEV (reference sequence). CDR3 length equals 14 residues. CDR3 region: CASSLVGQGYGYTF. CDR3 nucleotide sequence: TGTGCCAGCAGTTTAGTAGGACAGGGCTATGGCTACACCTTC.

V is TRBV15 and J is TRBJ1-3; a possible D gene is TRBD1 (5 bases). V was shortened by 6 bases and J by 6 bases, with 12 bases between the two germline ends. There are 13 residues in the CDR3. Germline V gene lookup returns CDR1 LNHNV and CDR2 YYDKDF (reference sequence). The CDR3 sequence is CATRLEGLNTIYF. CDR3 DNA sequence: TGTGCCACCAGATTGGAGGGACTAAACACCATATATTTT.

The chain joins TRBV7-2 to TRBJ2-7, with 11 bases fitting TRBD2. V gave up 6 bases and J gave up 2 bases; unmatched junction bases: 9. The CDR3 has 16 residues. The germline gives CDR1 SGHTA, CDR2 FQGNSA. The CDR3 spells CASSHSSGRIPYEQYF. CDR3 nucleotides: TGTGCCAGCAGTCACTCTAGCGGGAGGATCCCCTACGAGCAGTACTTC.

V and J are TRBV6-5 and TRBJ2-3; D might be TRBD2 (7 bases). The CDR3 runs to 15 residues. Germline CDR1 and CDR2: MNHEY and SVGAGI. V was shortened by 6 bases and J by 1 base, with 14 bases between the two germline ends. The DNA of the CDR3 is TGTGCCAGCAGCTTTGAGGGGGGGCGCACAGATACGCAGTATTTT. It is translated as CASSFEGGRTDTQYF.

The rearrangement links TRBV5-8 to TRBJ2-7; no reliable D call. Deletions cut 5 bases from V and 2 bases from J, with 20 bases between. The CDR3 sequence is 16 residues long. The germline V gene encodes CDR1 SGHTS and CDR2 YDEGEE. CDR3 bases: TGTGCCAGCAGTTATTCATTAGCCAGTAAGGCCTACGAGCAGTACTTC. It is translated as CASSYSLASKAYEQYF.

This clone was found a few times. The chain is built from TRBV6-5 and TRBJ2-7; 7 nucleotides line up with TRBD2. V lost 3 bases and J lost 7; bases outside the gene matches: 9. Looked up from germline, CDR1 is MNHEY and CDR2 is SVGAGI. This CDR3 region has 14 residues. CDR3 DNA: TGTGCCAGCAGTTATGGGGACTATCTAACGGAGCAGTACTTC. Its protein product is CASSYGDYLTEQYF.

The chain's CDR3 is CASSEWQTSRGEQYF. The CDR3 DNA reads TGTGCCAGCAGCGAGTGGCAAACTAGTCGGGGCGAGCAGTACTTC. The gene calls are TRBV2 and TRBJ2-7; perhaps TRBD2 as D (5 bases). Trimming pared 6 bases from V and 6 bases from J, leaving 21 bases between. This CDR3 has 15 residues. CDR1 and CDR2 from the germline V gene are SNHLY and FYNNEI.

This sequence joins TRBV2 and TRBJ2-1; 10 nucleotides match TRBD2. The J segment lost 3 bases and the V segment lost 2 bases, leaving 10 bases of the junction unmatched. Germline loops: CDR1 SNHLY, CDR2 FYNNEI. The CDR3 has 18 residues. CDR3 bases: TGTGCCAGCAGTGAACTCCCCAGCGGGAGGGCCAGCTACAATGAGCAGTTCTTC. Translation: CASSELPSGRASYNEQFF.

The chain employs TRBV29-1 and TRBJ2-1, with D perhaps TRBD2 (7 bases). The CDR3 is 14 amino acids. Trimming took 7 bases from V and 2 from J, leaving 15 bases between them. Germline-derived CDR1 and CDR2 are SQVTM and ANQGSEA. CDR3 nucleotides: TGCAGCGGGAAAGGGGGGGGAACCTACAATGAGCAGTTCTTC. Translation: CSGKGGGTYNEQFF.